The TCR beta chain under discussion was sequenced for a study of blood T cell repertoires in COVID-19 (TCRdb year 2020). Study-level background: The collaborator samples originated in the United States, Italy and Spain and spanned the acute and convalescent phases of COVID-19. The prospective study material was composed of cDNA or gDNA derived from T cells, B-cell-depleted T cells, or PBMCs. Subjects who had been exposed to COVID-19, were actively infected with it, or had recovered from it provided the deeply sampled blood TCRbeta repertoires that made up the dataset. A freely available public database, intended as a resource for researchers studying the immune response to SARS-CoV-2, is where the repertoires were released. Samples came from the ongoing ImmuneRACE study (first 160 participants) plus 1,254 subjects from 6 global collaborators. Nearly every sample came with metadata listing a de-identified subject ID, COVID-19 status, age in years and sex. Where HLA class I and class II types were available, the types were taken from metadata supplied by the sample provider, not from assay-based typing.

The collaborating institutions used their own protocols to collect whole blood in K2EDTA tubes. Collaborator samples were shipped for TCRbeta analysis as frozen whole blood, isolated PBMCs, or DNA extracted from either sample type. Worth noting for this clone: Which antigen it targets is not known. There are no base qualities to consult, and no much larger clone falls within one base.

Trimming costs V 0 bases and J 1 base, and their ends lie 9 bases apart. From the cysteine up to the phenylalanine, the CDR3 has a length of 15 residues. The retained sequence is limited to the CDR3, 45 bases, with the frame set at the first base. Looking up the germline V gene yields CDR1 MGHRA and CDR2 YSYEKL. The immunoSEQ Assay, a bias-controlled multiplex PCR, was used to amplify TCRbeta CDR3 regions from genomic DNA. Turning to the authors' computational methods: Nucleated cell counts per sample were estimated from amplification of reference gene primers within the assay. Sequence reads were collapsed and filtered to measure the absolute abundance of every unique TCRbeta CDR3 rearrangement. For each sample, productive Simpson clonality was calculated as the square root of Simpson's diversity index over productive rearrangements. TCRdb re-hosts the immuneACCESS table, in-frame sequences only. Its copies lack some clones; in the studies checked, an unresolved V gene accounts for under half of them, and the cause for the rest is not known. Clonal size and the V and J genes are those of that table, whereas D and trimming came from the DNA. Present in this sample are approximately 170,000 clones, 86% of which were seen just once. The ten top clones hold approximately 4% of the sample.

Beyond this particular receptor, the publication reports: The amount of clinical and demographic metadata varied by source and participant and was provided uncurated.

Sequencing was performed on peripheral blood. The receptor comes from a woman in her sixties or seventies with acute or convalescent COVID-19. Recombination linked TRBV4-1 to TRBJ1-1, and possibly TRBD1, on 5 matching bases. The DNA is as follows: TGCGCCAGCAGCCAAGAGGGACTGCCGAACACTGAAGCTTTCTTT. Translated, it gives CASSQEGLPNTEAFF.